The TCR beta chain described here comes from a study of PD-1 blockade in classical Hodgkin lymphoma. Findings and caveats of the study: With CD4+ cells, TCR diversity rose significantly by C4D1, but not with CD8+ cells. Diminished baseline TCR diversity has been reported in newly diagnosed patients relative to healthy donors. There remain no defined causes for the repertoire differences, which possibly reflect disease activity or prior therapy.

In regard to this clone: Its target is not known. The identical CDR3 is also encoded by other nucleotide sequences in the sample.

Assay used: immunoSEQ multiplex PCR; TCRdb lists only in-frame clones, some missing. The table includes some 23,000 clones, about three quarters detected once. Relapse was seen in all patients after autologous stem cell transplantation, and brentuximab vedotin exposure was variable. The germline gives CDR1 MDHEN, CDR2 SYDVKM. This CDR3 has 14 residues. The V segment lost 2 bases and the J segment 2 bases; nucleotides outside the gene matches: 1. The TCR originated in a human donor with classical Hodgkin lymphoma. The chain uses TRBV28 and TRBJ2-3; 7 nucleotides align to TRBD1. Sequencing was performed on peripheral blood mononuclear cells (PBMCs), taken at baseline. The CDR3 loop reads CASSLTGATDTQYF. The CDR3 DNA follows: TGTGCCAGCAGTTTAACAGGGGCCACAGATACGCAGTATTTT.